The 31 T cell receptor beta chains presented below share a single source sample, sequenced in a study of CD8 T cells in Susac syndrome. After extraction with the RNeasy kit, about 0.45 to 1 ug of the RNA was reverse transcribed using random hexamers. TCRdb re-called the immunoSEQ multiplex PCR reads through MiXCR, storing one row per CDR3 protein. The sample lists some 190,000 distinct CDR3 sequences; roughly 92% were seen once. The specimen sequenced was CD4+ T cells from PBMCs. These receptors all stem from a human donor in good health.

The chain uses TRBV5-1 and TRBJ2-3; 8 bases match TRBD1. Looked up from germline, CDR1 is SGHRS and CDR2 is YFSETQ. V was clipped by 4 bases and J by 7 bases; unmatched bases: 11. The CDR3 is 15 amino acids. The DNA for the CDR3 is TGCGCCAGCAGCCCCTTGACAGGGGTGGCGAATACGCAGTATTTT. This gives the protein CASSPLTGVANTQYF.

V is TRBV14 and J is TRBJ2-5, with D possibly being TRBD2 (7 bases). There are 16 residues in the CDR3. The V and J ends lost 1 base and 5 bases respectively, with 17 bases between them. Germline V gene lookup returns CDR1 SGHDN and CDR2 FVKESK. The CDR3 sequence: CASSQGRGARGETQYF. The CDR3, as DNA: TGTGCCAGCAGCCAAGGACGGGGGGCGCGAGGGGAGACCCAGTACTTC.

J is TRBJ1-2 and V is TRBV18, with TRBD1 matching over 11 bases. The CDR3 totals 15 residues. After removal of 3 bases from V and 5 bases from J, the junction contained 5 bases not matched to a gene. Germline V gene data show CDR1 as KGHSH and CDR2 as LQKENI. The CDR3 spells CASSPGQGAVYGYTF. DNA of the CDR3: TGTGCCAGCTCACCCGGACAGGGGGCGGTGTATGGCTACACCTTC.

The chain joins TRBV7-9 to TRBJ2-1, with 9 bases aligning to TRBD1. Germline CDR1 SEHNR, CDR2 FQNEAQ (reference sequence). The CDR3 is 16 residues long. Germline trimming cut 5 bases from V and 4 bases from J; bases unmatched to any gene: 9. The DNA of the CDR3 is TGTGCCAGCAGCGATGATACAGGGGGCCCTTACAATGAGCAGTTCTTC. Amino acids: CASSDDTGGPYNEQFF.

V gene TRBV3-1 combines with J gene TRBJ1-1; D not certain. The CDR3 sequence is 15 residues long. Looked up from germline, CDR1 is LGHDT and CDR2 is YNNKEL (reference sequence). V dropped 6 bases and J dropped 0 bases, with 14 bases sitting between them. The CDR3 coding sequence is TGTGCCAGCAGTTACGGACCGGGAATGAACACTGAAGCTTTCTTT. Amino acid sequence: CASSYGPGMNTEAFF.

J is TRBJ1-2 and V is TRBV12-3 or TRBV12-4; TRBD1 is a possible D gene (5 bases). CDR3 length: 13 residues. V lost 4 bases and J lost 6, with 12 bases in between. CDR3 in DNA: TGTGCCAGCAGTTCTACAGCAGGGCATGGCTACACCTTC. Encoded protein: CASSSTAGHGYTF.

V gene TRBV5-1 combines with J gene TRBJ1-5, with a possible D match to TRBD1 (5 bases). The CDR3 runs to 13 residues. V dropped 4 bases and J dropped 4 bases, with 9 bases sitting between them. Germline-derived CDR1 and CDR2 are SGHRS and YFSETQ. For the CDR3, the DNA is TGCGCCAGCAGCCTAGGGGTTAATCAGCCCCAGCATTTT. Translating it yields CASSLGVNQPQHF.

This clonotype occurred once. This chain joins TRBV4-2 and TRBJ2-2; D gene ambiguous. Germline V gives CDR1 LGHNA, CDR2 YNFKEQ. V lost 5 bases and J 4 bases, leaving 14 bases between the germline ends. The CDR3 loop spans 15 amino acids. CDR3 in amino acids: CASSSGPRGTGELFF. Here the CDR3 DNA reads TGTGCCAGCAGCTCCGGGCCCCGCGGCACCGGGGAGCTGTTTTTT.

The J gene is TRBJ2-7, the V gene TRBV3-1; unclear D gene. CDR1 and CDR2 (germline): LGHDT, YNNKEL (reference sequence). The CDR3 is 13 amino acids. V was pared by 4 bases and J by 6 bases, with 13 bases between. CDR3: CASSLAGGGEQYF. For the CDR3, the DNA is TGTGCCAGCAGCCTAGCCGGCGGTGGCGAGCAGTACTTC.

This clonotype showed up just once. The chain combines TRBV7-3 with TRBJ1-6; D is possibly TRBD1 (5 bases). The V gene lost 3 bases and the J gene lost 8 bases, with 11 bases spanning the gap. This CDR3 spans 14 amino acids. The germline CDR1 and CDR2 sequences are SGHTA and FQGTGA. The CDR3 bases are TGTGCCAGCAGCTTTGGCAGGGCCGATTCACCCCTCCACTTT. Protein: CASSFGRADSPLHF.

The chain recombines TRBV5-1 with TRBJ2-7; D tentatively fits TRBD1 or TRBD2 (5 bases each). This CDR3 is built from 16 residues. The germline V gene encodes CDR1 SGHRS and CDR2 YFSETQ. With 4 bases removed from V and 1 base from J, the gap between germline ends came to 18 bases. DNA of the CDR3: TGCGCCAGCAGCCCGGGACGGTCTGGCCCTTCCTACGAGCAGTACTTC. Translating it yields CASSPGRSGPSYEQYF.

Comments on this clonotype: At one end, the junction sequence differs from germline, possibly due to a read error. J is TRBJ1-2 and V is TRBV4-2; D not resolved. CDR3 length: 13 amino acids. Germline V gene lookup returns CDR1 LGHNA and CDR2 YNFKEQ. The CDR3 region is CASSQSPGLPGPF. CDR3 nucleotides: TGTGCCAGCAGCCAATCCCCCGGGCTGCCCGGCCCCTTC.

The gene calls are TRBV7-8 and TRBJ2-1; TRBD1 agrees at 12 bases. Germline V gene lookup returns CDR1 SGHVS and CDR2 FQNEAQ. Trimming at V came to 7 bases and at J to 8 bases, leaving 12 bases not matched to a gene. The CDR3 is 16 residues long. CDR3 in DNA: TGTGCCAGCACCCAAGCGGGGGGACAGGGGGCTCATGAGCAGTTCTTC. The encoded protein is CASTQAGGQGAHEQFF.

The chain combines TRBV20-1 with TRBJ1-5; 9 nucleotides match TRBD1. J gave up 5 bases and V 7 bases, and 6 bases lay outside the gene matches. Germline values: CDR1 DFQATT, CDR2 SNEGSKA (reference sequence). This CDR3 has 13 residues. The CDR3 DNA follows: TGCAGTGTCCCCGACAGGGGGGATCAGCCCCAGCATTTT. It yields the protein CSVPDRGDQPQHF.

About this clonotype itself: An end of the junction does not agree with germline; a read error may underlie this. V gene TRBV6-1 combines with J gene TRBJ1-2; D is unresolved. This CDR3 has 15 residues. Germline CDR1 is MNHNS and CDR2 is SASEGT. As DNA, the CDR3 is TGTGCCAGCAGCGAAGCCAGGCGGCGGGCCTATGGCTACACCTTC. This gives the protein CASSEARRRAYGYTF.

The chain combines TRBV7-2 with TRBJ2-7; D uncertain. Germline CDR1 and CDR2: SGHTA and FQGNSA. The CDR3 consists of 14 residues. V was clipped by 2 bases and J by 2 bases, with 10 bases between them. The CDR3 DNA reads TGTGCCAGCAGCTTAAATAGGGCTCCCTACGAGCAGTACTTC. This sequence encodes CASSLNRAPYEQYF.

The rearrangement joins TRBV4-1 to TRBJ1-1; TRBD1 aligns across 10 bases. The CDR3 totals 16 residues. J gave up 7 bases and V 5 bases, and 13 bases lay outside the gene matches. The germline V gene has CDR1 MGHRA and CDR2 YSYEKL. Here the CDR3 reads CASSFMTGGGRGEAFF. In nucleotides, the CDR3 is TGCGCCAGCAGCTTCATGACAGGGGGCGGGAGAGGTGAAGCTTTCTTT.

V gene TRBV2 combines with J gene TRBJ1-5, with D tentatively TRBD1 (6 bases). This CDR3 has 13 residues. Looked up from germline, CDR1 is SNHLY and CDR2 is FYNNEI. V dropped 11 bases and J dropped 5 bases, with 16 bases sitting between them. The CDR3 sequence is CAGRTDLYQPQHF. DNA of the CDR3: TGTGCCGGAAGGACAGACCTTTATCAGCCCCAGCATTTT.

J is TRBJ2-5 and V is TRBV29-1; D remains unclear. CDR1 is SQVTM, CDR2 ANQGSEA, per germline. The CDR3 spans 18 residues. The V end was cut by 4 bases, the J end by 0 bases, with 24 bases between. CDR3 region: CSVGRRGSKARNQETQYF. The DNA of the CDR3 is TGCAGCGTTGGACGTCGAGGCTCGAAAGCCCGCAACCAAGAGACCCAGTACTTC.

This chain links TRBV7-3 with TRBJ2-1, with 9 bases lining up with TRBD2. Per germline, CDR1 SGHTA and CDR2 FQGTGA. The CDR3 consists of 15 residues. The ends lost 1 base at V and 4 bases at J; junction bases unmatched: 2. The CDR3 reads CASSLKAGGYNEQFF. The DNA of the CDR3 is TGTGCCAGCAGCTTAAAAGCGGGGGGTTACAATGAGCAGTTCTTC.

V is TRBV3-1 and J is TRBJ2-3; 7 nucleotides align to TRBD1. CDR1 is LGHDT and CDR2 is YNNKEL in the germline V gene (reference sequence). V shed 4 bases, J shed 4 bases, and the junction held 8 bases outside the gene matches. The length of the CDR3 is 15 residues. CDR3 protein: CASSPPTGRADTQYF. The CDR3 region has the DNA TGTGCCAGCAGCCCCCCGACAGGGCGCGCAGATACGCAGTATTTT.

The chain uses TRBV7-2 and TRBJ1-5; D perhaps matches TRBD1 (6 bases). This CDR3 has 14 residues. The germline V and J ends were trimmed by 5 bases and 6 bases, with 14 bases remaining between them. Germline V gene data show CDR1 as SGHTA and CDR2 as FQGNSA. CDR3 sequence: CASSKGGEGQPQHF. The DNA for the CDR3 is TGTGCCAGCAGCAAGGGGGGTGAGGGTCAGCCCCAGCATTTT. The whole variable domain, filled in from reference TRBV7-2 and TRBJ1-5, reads GAGVSQSPSNKVTEKGKDVELRCDPISGHTALYWYRQSLGQGLEFLIYFQGNSAPDKSGLPSDRFSAERTGGSVSTLTIQRTQQEDSAVYLCASSKGGEGQPQHFGDGTRLSIL.

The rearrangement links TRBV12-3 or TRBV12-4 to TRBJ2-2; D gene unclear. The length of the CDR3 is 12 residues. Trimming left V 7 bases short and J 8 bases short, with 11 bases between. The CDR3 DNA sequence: TGTGCCAGCACCCAAACCCCGGGGGAGCTGTTTTTT. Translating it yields CASTQTPGELFF.

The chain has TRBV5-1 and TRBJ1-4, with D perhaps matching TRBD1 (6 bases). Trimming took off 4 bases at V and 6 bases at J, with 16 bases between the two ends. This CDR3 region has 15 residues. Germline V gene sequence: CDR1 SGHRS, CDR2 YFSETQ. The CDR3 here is CASSPRVGAHEKLFF. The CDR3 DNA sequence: TGCGCCAGCAGCCCCCGGGTGGGGGCTCATGAAAAACTGTTTTTT.

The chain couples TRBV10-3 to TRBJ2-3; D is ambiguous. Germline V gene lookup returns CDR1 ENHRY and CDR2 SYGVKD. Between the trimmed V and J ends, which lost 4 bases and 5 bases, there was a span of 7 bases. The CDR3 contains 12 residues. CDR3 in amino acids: CAISGMGDTQYF. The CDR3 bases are TGTGCCATCAGTGGCATGGGAGATACGCAGTATTTT.

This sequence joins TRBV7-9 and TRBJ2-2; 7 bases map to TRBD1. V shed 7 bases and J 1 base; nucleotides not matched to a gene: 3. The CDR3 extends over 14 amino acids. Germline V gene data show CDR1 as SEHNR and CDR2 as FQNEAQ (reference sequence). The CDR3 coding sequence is TGTGCCAGCAAAAGGACAGGGAACACCGGGGAGCTGTTTTTT. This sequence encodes CASKRTGNTGELFF. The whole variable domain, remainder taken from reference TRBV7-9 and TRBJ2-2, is DTGVSQNPRHKITKRGQNVTFRCDPISEHNRLYWYRQTLGQGPEFLTYFQNEAQLEKSRLLSDRFSAERPKGSFSTLEIQRTEQGDSAMYLCASKRTGNTGELFFGEGSRLTVL.

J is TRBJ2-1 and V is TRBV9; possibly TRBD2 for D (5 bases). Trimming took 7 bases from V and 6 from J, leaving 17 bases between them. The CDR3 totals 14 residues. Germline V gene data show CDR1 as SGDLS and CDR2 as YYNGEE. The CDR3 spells CASSREGSTNEQFF. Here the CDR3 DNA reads TGTGCCAGCTCTAGAGAGGGCAGCACCAATGAGCAGTTCTTC.

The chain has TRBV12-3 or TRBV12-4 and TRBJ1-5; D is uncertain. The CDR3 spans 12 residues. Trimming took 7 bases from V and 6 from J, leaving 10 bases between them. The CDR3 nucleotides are TGTGCCAGCACCCCAGGAACTCAGCCCCAGCATTTT. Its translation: CASTPGTQPQHF.

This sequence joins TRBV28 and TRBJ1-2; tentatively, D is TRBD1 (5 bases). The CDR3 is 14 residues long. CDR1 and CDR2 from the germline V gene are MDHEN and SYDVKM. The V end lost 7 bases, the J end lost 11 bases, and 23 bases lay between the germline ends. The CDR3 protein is CASTLTSGREGYTF. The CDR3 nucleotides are TGTGCCAGCACTTTGACCTCGGGGCGAGAGGGGTACACCTTC.

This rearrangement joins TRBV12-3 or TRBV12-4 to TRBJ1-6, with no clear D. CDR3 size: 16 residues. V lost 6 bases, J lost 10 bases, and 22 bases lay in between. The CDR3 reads CASSSFPPWPDSPLHF. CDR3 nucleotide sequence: TGTGCCAGCAGCTCTTTTCCTCCTTGGCCGGACTCACCCCTCCACTTT.

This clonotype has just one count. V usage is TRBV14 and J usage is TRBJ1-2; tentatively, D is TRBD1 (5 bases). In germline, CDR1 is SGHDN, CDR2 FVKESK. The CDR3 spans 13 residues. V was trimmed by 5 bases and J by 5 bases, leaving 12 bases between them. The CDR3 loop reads CASSGTFAYGYTF. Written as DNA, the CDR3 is TGTGCCAGCAGCGGGACCTTCGCGTATGGCTACACCTTC.